The subject of this entry is one T cell receptor beta chain. Its matching antigen is unknown. No DNA is shown, since the ends of the CDR3 on it are uncertain; the CDR3 is the one TCRdb lists. These data come from a study of shared clonotypes between healthy human individuals. Overall study findings and caveats: Estimated clonotype richness was generally higher in naive than memory subsets.

Data came from immunoSEQ multiplex PCR; TCRdb stores just in-frame clones and leaves some out. In the table there are a few hundred thousand clones, approximately 97% of which are singletons. The germline V gene has CDR1 MNHEY and CDR2 SVGAGI. The CDR3 length equals 15 residues, ends included. Material: naive CD4+ T cells sorted from blood. Subset meaning: CD45RA+ positively selected. The clonotype was recovered from a woman aged 30 to 39 in good health. The V call is TRBV6-5, the J call TRBJ1-2; TRBD1 reflects the table's D call only, with no check against the DNA. This CDR3 is CASSSSDREGGGYTF.